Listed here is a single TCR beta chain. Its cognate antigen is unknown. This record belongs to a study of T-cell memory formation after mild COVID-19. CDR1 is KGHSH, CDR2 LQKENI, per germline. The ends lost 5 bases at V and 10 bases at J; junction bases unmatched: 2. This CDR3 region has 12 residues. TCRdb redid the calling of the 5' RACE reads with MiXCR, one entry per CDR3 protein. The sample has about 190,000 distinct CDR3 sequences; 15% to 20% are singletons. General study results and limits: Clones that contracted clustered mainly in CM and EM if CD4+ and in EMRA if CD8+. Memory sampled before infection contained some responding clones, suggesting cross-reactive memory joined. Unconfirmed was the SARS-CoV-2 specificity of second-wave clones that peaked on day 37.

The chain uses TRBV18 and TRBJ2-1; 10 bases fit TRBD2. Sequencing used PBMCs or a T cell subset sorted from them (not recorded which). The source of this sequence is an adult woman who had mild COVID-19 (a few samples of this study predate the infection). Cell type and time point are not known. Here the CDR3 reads CASSSTSGEQFF. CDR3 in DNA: TGTGCCAGCTCATCGACTAGCGGGGAGCAGTTCTTC.